This record covers a single TCR beta chain. It lacks a known antigen. The sample holds no much larger clone one base away, and base qualities are not on file. The data derive from a study of OX40 agonist ivuxolimab in advanced cancers. About the investigation overall: Ivuxolimab was an agonistic, fully human IgG2 monoclonal antibody directed against OX40 (CD134), a costimulatory receptor. In the dose-escalation cohort, 70% to 85% of patients were male, and the mean age was about 55 years, with a range of 23 to 79. Prior anti-PD-1, anti-PD-L1 or anti-CTLA-4 therapy was permitted, and checkpoint inhibitors had been received by 30% to 40% of dose-escalation patients. Of the roughly 54 patients in dose escalation, about 20 had hepatocellular carcinoma, approximately 15 had melanoma, 9 had renal cell carcinoma and 9 had head and neck cancer. The purpose of peripheral TCRbeta sequencing was to test whether ivuxolimab changed TCR sequence diversity and led to clonal T-cell expansion. The monotherapy dose-escalation portion (N of about 57 patients) of the phase I ivuxolimab trial is reported in the paper. Partial responses occurred in three dose-escalation patients: two with cutaneous melanoma and one with hepatocellular carcinoma. Intravenous ivuxolimab was administered to patients every 2 weeks at six dose levels: 0.01, 0.1, 0.3, 1.5, 3 and 10 mg/kg. Overall study results and their limits: Antigen specificity was not determined for the clonally expanded peripheral T cells. Low levels of normalized T-cell clonal expansion were also shown by some nonresponding patients. On average, CD8+ T cells showed more expanded clones than CD4+ T cells after ivuxolimab. Clonal expansion of both CD4+ and CD8+ blood T cells was observed from baseline to week 6 at doses 0.1 to 3.0 mg/kg. In partial responders in the 0.1-3.0 mg/kg groups, normalized peripheral clonal expansion was found to be among the lowest, especially among CD8+ T cells.

Trimming removed 3 bases from V and 6 bases from J; the gene matches leave 7 bases unexplained. Spanning cysteine to phenylalanine, the CDR3 consists of 14 amino acids. Only the CDR3 portion is preserved as DNA: 42 bases, with reading frame beginning at the first base. From the germline V gene (reference sequence), CDR1 is MNHEY and CDR2 is SMNVEV. For sequencing of the TCRbeta CDR3 region, genomic DNA was extracted from the sorted cells. The immunoSEQ Assay was used to sequence the TCRbeta CDR3 regions. Entries here come from immuneACCESS through TCRdb and include only in-frame sequences with V and J called. Some clones fail to appear in such tables; in the studies checked, an unresolved V gene covers under half of the shortfall, and the cause of the remainder is unknown. Present in this sample are approximately 86,000 clones, about 86% of which were seen just once. 6.5% of the sample is taken by the ten largest.

The trial excluded patients who had a history of autoimmune disease or were on systemic immunosuppression. Peripheral blood for TCR sequencing was collected from all dose cohorts at baseline, on cycle 4 day 1, and on cycle 7 day 1. Samples were obtained from an open-label, multicenter, first-in-human phase I dose-escalation trial of ivuxolimab. Adults with locally advanced or metastatic melanoma, renal cell, hepatocellular, or head and neck squamous cell carcinoma were enrolled in the trial. Before TCR sequencing, CD4+ T cells and CD8+ T cells were sorted from peripheral blood as separate populations.

The clonotype comes from an adult with an advanced solid tumor such as melanoma, head and neck, liver or kidney cancer. The rearrangement combines TRBV27 with TRBJ1-2, with TRBD1 identical over 7 junction bases. Material: CD4+ or CD8+ T cells sorted from blood, obtained in a trial of the OX40 agonist ivuxolimab. The CDR3 corresponds to CASSFLTGWNGYTF. The DNA is TGTGCCAGCAGTTTTTTGACAGGGTGGAATGGCTACACCTTC.